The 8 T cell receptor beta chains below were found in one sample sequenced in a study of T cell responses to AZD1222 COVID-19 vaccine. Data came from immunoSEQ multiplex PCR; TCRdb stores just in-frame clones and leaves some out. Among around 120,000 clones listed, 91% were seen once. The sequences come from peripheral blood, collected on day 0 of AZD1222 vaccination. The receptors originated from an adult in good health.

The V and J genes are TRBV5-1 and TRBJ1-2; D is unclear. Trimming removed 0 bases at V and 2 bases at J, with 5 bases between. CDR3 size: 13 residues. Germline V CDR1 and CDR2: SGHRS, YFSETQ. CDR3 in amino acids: CASSLDWNYGYTF. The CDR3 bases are TGCGCCAGCAGCTTGGACTGGAACTATGGCTACACCTTC. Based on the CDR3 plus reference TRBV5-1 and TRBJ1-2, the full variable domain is KAGVTQTPRYLIKTRGQQVTLSCSPISGHRSVSWYQQTPGQGLQFLFEYFSETQRNKGNFPGRFSGRQFSNSRSEMNVSTLELGDSALYLCASSLDWNYGYTFGSGTRLTVV.

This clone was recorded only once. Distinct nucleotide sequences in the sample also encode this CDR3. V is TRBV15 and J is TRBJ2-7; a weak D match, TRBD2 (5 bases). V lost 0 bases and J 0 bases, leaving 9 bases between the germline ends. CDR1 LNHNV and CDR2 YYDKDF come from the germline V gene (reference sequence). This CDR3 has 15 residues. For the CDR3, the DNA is TGTGCCACCAGCAGAGACCGGGATCCCTCCTACGAGCAGTACTTC. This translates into CATSRDRDPSYEQYF.

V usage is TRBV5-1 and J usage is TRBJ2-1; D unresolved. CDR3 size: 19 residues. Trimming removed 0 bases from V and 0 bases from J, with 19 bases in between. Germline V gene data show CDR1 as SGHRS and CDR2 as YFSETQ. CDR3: CASSLAYGLWQSSYNEQFF. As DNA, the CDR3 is TGCGCCAGCAGCTTGGCCTATGGGTTGTGGCAGAGCTCCTACAATGAGCAGTTCTTC.

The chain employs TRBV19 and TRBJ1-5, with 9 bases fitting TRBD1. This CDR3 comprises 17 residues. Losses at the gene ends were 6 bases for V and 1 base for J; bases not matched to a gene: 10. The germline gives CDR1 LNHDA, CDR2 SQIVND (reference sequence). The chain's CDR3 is CASRGRGQGSSNQPQHF. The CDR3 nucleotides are TGTGCCAGTAGGGGCCGGGGACAGGGTTCGAGCAATCAGCCCCAGCATTTT.

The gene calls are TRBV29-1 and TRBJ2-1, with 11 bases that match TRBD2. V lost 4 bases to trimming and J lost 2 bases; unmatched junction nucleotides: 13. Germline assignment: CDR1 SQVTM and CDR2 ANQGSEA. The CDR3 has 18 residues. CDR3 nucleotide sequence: TGCAGCGTTGGCTCCGGGACTTCGGGACTAGCGGCCTACAATGAGCAGTTCTTC. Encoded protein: CSVGSGTSGLAAYNEQFF.

The CDR3 reads CSVGGQGYGYTF. The DNA for the CDR3 is TGCAGCGTTGGAGGACAGGGCTATGGCTACACCTTC. The chain employs TRBV29-1 and TRBJ1-2; 8 nucleotides match TRBD1. Per germline, CDR1 SQVTM and CDR2 ANQGSEA. The CDR3 has 12 amino acids. With V trimmed by 4 bases and J by 4 bases, 2 bases remained unmatched.

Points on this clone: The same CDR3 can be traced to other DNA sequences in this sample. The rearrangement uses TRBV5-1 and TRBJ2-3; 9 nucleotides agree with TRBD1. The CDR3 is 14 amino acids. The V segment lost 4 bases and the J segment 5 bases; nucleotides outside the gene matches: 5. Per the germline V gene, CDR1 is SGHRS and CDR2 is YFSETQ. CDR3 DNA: TGCGCCAGCAGCCTGACAGGGGGGAGAGATACGCAGTATTTT. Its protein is CASSLTGGRDTQYF. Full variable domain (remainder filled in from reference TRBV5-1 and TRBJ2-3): KAGVTQTPRYLIKTRGQQVTLSCSPISGHRSVSWYQQTPGQGLQFLFEYFSETQRNKGNFPGRFSGRQFSNSRSEMNVSTLELGDSALYLCASSLTGGRDTQYFGPGTRLTVL.

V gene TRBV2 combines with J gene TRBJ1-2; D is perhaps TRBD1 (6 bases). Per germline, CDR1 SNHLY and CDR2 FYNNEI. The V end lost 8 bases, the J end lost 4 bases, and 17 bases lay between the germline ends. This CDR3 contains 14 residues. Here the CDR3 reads CASSSGQRIYGYTF. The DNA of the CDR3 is TGTGCCAGCTCTTCCGGACAGAGAATCTATGGCTACACCTTC. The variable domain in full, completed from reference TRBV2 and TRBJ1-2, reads EPEVTQTPSHQVTQMGQEVILRCVPISNHLYFYWYRQILGQKVEFLVSFYNNEISEKSEIFDDQFSVERPDGSNFTLKIRSTKLEDSAMYFCASSSGQRIYGYTFGSGTRLTVV.